These 6 T cell receptor beta chains were sequenced from one sample in a study of T cells in Graves' hyperthyroidism and ophthalmopathy. Amplification yielded TCR beta CDR3 regions, with RNA transcripts as the source. HTBI primers were used for first-round RT-PCR of the TCR CDR3. TCRdb re-derived calls from the multiplex PCR reads in MiXCR, one entry per CDR3 protein. The sample has hundreds of thousands of distinct CDR3 sequences, roughly a fifth seen once. Sequencing was performed on blood. These receptors all stem from a man aged 45 to 65 with Graves' ophthalmopathy.

There are a few counts of this clonotype. The gene calls are TRBV19 and TRBJ2-2; D is perhaps TRBD1 or TRBD2 (5 bases each). Trimming removed 5 bases from V and 1 base from J, with 11 bases in between. CDR3 length: 15 amino acids. The germline CDR1 and CDR2 sequences are LNHDA and SQIVND (reference sequence). In nucleotides, the CDR3 is TGTGCCAGTAGTGGGACGGACCTGAACACCGGGGAGCTGTTTTTT. It encodes CASSGTDLNTGELFF. The full variable domain, its missing parts supplied by reference TRBV19 and TRBJ2-2, is DGGITQSPKYLFRKEGQNVTLSCEQNLNHDAMYWYRQDPGQGLRLIYYSQIVNDFQKGDIAEGYSVSREKKESFPLTVTSAQKNPTAFYLCASSGTDLNTGELFFGEGSRLTVL.

There are many counts of this clonotype. This chain links TRBV20-1 with TRBJ2-5; no reliable D call. The CDR3 is 12 residues long. Germline V gene data show CDR1 as DFQATT and CDR2 as SNEGSKA (reference sequence). V gave up 1 base and J gave up 5 bases, with 8 bases separating them. CDR3 in amino acids: CSARVGSETQYF. In DNA form, the CDR3 reads TGCAGTGCTAGAGTGGGATCCGAGACCCAGTACTTC.

This chain links TRBV11-2 with TRBJ2-7; 9 bases are a match to TRBD1. Germline loops: CDR1 SGHAT, CDR2 FQNNGV. This CDR3 is 16 amino acids long. J was trimmed by 1 base and V by 5 bases; bases with no gene match: 9. The CDR3 sequence: CASSPGTGLGSYEQYF. For the CDR3, the DNA is TGTGCCAGCAGCCCTGGGACAGGGTTGGGGTCCTACGAGCAGTACTTC.

Ten or more counts support this clonotype. This chain's CDR3 is CASSEAHGGGGNQPQHF. DNA of the CDR3: TGTGCCAGCAGTGAAGCGCACGGGGGCGGGGGCAATCAGCCCCAGCATTTT. The chain joins TRBV6-1 to TRBJ1-5, with D tentatively TRBD1 (6 bases). V was shortened by 0 bases and J by 2 bases, with 14 bases between the two germline ends. The germline CDR1 and CDR2 sequences are MNHNS and SASEGT. There are 17 residues in the CDR3.

This clonotype was detected many times. V gene TRBV11-2 combines with J gene TRBJ2-5; 7 nucleotides line up with TRBD1. Germline lookup yields CDR1 SGHAT and CDR2 FQNNGV. The CDR3 sequence is 15 residues long. The V and J ends lost 5 bases and 5 bases, in that order; junction bases with no gene match: 11. CDR3 bases: TGTGCCAGCAGCCAACTGGTAGGGGGCGTTGAGACCCAGTACTTC. Translation: CASSQLVGGVETQYF.

This clonotype was detected many times. The chain links TRBV5-4 to TRBJ1-2; a possible D gene is TRBD1 (6 bases). Trimming stripped 4 bases from V and 3 bases from J, with 16 bases between. The CDR3 has 15 amino acids. Germline CDR1 SGHNT, CDR2 YYREEE (reference sequence). DNA for the CDR3: TGTGCCAGCAGCCCTACTCCCGGACAGCACTATGGCTACACCTTC. Protein sequence: CASSPTPGQHYGYTF.